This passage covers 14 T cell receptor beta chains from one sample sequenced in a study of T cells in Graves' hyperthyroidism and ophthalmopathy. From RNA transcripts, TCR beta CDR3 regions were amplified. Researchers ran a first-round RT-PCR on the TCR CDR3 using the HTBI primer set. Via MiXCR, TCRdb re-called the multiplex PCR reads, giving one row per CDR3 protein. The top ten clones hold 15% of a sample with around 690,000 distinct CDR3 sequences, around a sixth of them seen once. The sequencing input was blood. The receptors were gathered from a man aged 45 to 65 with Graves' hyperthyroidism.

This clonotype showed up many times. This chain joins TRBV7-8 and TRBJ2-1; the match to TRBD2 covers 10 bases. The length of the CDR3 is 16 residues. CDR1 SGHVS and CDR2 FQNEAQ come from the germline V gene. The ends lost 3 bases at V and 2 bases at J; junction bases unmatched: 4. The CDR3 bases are TGTGCCAGCAGCTTCGCCGGGACTAGCGCCTACAATGAGCAGTTCTTC. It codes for CASSFAGTSAYNEQFF.

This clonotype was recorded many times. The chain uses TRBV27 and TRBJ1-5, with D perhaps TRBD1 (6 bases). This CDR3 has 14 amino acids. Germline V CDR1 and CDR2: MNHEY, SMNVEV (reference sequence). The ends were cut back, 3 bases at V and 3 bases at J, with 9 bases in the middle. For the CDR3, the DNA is TGTGCCAGCAGTTTGAAGGGGGACAATCAGCCCCAGCATTTT. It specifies CASSLKGDNQPQHF.

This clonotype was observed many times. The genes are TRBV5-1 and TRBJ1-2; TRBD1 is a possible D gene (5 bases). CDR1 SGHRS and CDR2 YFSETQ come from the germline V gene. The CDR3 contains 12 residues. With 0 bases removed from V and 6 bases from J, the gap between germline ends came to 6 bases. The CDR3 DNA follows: TGCGCCAGCAGCTTGGAGGGGCATGGCTACACCTTC. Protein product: CASSLEGHGYTF.

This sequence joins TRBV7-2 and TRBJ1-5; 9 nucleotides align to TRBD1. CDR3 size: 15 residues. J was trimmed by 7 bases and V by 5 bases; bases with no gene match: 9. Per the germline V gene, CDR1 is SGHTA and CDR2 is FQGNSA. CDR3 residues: CASSAIYGTGQPQHF. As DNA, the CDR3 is TGTGCCAGCAGCGCTATTTACGGGACAGGGCAGCCCCAGCATTTT.

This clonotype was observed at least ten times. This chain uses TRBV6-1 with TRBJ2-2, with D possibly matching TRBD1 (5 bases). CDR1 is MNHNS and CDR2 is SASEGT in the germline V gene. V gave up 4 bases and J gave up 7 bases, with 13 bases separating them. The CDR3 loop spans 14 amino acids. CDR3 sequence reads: CASSAQGPGGELFF. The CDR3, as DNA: TGTGCCAGCAGTGCCCAGGGCCCTGGCGGGGAGCTGTTTTTT.

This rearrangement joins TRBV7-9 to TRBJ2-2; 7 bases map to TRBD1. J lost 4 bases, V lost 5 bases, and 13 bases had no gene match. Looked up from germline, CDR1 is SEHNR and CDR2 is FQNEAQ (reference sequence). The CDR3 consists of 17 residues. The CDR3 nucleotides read TGTGCCAGCAGCATTGGCGAAGGGGGCGCGGTCACCGGGGAGCTGTTTTTT. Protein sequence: CASSIGEGGAVTGELFF.

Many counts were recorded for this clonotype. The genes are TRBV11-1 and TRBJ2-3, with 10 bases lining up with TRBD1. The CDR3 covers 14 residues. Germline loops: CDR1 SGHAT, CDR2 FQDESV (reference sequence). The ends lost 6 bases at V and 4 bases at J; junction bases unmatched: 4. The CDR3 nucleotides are TGTGCCAGCAGTCGGGACAGGGGAGCAGATACGCAGTATTTT. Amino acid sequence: CASSRDRGADTQYF.

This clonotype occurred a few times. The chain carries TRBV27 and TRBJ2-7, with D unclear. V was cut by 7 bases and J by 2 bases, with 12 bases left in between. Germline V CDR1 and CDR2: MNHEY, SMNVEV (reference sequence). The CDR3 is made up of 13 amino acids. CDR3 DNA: TGTGCCAGCACGAGTTTATCGCCCTACGAGCAGTACTTC. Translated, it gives CASTSLSPYEQYF.

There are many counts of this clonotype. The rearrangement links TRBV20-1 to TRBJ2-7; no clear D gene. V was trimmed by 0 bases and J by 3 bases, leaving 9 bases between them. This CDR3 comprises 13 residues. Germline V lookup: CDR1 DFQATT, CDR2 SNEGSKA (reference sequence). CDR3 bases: TGCAGTGCTAGAGAGGCAGGATTCTACGAGCAGTACTTC. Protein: CSAREAGFYEQYF.

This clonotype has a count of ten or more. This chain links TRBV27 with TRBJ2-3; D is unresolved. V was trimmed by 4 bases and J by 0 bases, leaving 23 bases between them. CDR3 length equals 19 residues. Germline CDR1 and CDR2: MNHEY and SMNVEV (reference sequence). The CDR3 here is CASSSPHLRRAGSTDTQYF. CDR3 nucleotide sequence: TGTGCCAGCAGTTCTCCGCACCTCAGAAGGGCCGGAAGCACAGATACGCAGTATTTT.

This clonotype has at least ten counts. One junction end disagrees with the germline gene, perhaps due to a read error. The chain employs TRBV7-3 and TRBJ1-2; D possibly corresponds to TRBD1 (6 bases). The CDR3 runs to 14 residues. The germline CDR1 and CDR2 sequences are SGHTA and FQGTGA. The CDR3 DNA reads TGTGCCAGCAGCTTAAGTAGGGACAACTCTGGCTACACCTTC. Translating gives CASSLSRDNSGYTF.

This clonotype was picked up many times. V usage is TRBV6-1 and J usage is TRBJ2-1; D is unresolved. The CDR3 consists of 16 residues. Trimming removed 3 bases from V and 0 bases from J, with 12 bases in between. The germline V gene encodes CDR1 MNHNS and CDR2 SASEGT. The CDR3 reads CASSDSTLLSYNEQFF. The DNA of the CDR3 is TGTGCCAGCAGTGATAGTACGTTACTCTCCTACAATGAGCAGTTCTTC.

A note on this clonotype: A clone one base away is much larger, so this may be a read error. CDR3 nucleotide sequence: TGTGCCAGCAGCCCCATGGCCGGACGGGGGAATCAGCCCCAGCATTTT. The encoded protein is CASSPMAGRGNQPQHF. The chain combines TRBV7-8 with TRBJ1-5; perhaps TRBD1 as D (5 bases). The CDR3 totals 16 residues. With 5 bases removed from V and 4 bases from J, the gap between germline ends came to 18 bases. Germline CDR1 SGHVS, CDR2 FQNEAQ.

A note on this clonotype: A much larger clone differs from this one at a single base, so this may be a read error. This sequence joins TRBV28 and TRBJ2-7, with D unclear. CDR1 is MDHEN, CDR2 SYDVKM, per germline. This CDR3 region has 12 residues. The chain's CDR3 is CASIAPSYGQYF. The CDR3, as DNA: TGTGCCAGCATCGCCCCTTCCTACGGGCAGTACTTC.